Listed below are T cell receptor beta chains from one sample, sequenced in a study of cytomegalovirus exposure and HLA in healthy donors. Clones were sequenced by immunoSEQ multiplex PCR, and TCRdb holds only the in-frame ones, with some missing. In the table there are fewer than 400,000 clones, 70% to 90% of which are singletons. The sample taken for sequencing was PBMCs. All receptors derive from a man aged 25-45 years in good health and CMV-seronegative. Each CDR3 is given with its conserved first and last residue. The order of the fields is CDR3 length, J gene, V gene, clone size, D gene, CDR3 DNA, CDR3 protein. The D gene is left open where the match is weak. Only part of the rows carry a size: once, few, many, or a class if the clone is expanded.

15 TRBJ1-1 TRBV11-2 . . TGTGCCAGCAGCTCCATTGCGGACAGCGGAACTGAAGCTTTCTTT CASSSIADSGTEAFF
9 TRBJ1-1 TRBV6-9 . . TGTGCCCCGCTAATTGAAGCTTTCTTT CAPLIEAFF
13 TRBJ1-2 TRBV5-4 . . TGTGCCAGCAGCGCGGGACGTACCTATGGCTACACCTTC CASSAGRTYGYTF
12 TRBJ2-3 TRBV12-5 . . TGTGCTAGTGGTTTGCTCCCAGATACGCAGTATTTT CASGLLPDTQYF
13 TRBJ2-5 TRBV30 . . TGTGCCTGGAGTTTAGGGGTCCAAGAGACCCAGTACTTC CAWSLGVQETQYF
16 TRBJ1-6 TRBV6-5 . . TGTGCCAGCAGTTACGCAGGGGCCCTGGGAGGGTCACCCCTCCACTTT CASSYAGALGGSPLHF
14 TRBJ1-2 TRBV28 . TRBD1 TGTGCCAGCAGTGACAGGGCTGTCGGCTATGGCTACACCTTC CASSDRAVGYGYTF
15 TRBJ2-3 TRBV6-4 . TRBD2 TGTGCCAGCAGTTTACAGCGGGGGGATAGAGATACGCAGTATTTT CASSLQRGDRDTQYF
14 TRBJ1-5 TRBV6-5 . . TGTGCCAGCAGTTACCTCCCCAGCAATCAGCCCCAGCATTTT CASSYLPSNQPQHF
12 TRBJ1-2 TRBV10-3 . . TGTGCCATCAGTCCGGGGGGCTATGGCTACACCTTC CAISPGGYGYTF
17 TRBJ1-2 TRBV29-1 . TRBD1 TGCAGCGTTGAGGTCTCAAGGGGTGCTCGGACAGGGTTCGGCTACACCTTC CSVEVSRGARTGFGYTF
14 TRBJ2-6 TRBV13 . . TGTGCCAGCAGCTCTCGTACTGGGGCCAACGTCCTGACTTTC CASSSRTGANVLTF
15 TRBJ2-7 TRBV6-6 . TRBD1 TGTGCCAGCAGTTATCCGACAGGGCAGTTCTACGAGCAGTACTTC CASSYPTGQFYEQYF
15 TRBJ2-5 TRBV7-8 once TRBD2 TGTGCCAGCAGCTTCCGACTAGCGGGGCAAGAGACCCAGTACTTC CASSFRLAGQETQYF
13 TRBJ2-5 TRBV2 . TRBD2 TGTGCCAGCAGCGGGAGCGGGGTGGGGACCCAGTACTTC CASSGSGVGTQYF
13 TRBJ2-7 TRBV6-5 . . TGTGCCAGCGCGGCACTGAGCTCCTACGAGCAGTACTTC CASAALSSYEQYF
13 TRBJ2-7 TRBV5-1 . . TGCGCCAGCAGCCAGGACAAAGACTACGAGCAGTACTTC CASSQDKDYEQYF
13 TRBJ2-1 TRBV29-1 . . TGCAGCGTTGAAGACAGGGCCTACAATGAGCAGTTCTTC CSVEDRAYNEQFF
16 TRBJ1-2 TRBV6-5 . . TGTGCCAGCAGTTACTCTTCAGGGGTAGACTCATATGGCTACACCTTC CASSYSSGVDSYGYTF
14 TRBJ1-1 TRBV5-6 . . TGTGCCAGCGGTAAAATGGCAGGGGACACTGAAGCTTTCTTT CASGKMAGDTEAFF
14 TRBJ2-7 TRBV4-3 . TRBD1 TGCGCCAGCAGCCCAGGGACAGATTACTACGAGCAGTACTTC CASSPGTDYYEQYF
16 TRBJ2-7 TRBV11-1 . TRBD2 TGTGCCAGCAGCCTAGACGGGGGGTTCATGTCCTACGAGCAGTACTTC CASSLDGGFMSYEQYF
13 TRBJ2-7 TRBV7-9 . TRBD2 TGTGCCAGCAGCTTACGGGGGGACTACGAGCAGTACTTC CASSLRGDYEQYF
12 TRBJ2-7 TRBV7-9 . . TGTGCCAGCACCGTGGGTTGGGAGGAGCAGTACTTC CASTVGWEEQYF
14 TRBJ1-4 TRBV5-1 . . TGCGCCAGCAGCTTAAAGGGGGGGAATGAAAAACTGTTTTTT CASSLKGGNEKLFF
11 TRBJ1-2 TRBV7-9 . . TGTGCCAGCAGCCGAGACTATGGCTACACCTTC CASSRDYGYTF
15 TRBJ2-7 TRBV7-9 . TRBD2 TGTGCCAGCAGCTCTCTAGCGGGGGGGCTCTACGAGCAGTACTTC CASSSLAGGLYEQYF
14 TRBJ1-2 TRBV27 . . TGTGCCAGCAGTTTATTTGGGCGCGACTATGGCTACACCTTC CASSLFGRDYGYTF
18 TRBJ1-4 TRBV27 . . TGTGCCAGCAGTCCCCTCGGTAATGGCCAGGGATCAAATGAAAAACTGTTTTTT CASSPLGNGQGSNEKLFF
15 TRBJ1-1 TRBV6-5 . . TGTGCCAGCAGGGCCCCCCAGGGTTCGAACACTGAAGCTTTCTTT CASRAPQGSNTEAFF
13 TRBJ1-4 TRBV10-1 . TRBD1 TGCGCCAGTACCCCCGACAGGGCGGAAAAACTGTTTTTT CASTPDRAEKLFF
15 TRBJ1-5 TRBV6-6 . . TGTGCCAGCAAATTCTCGGCGAGGGAGCATCAGCCCCAGCATTTT CASKFSAREHQPQHF
12 TRBJ2-7 TRBV6-1 . TRBD2 TGTGCCAGCACTAGCGGGGGTTACGAGCAGTACTTC CASTSGGYEQYF